The clone carrying this T cell receptor beta chain was seen many times. Diagnosing involved the use of clinical symptoms, serum thyroxine and TRAb, thyroid ultrasound and orbital computed tomography. This sample is part of a study of T cells in Graves' hyperthyroidism and ophthalmopathy. The ends were cut back, 6 bases at V and 4 bases at J, with 10 bases in the middle. This CDR3 region has 12 residues. The source material, RNA transcripts, was used to amplify TCR beta CDR3 regions. The HTBI primer set drove a first-round RT-PCR of the TCR CDR3. TCRdb reanalysed the multiplex PCR reads using MiXCR and keeps one entry per CDR3 protein. The sample shows some 300,000 distinct CDR3 sequences, roughly 17% of them seen only once.

The genes are TRBV12-3 or TRBV12-4 and TRBJ2-7; D unresolved. This TCR came from a man aged 25 to 40 with Graves' hyperthyroidism. Source material: blood. The CDR3 loop is CASSQSRYEQYF. CDR3 sequence (DNA): TGTGCCAGCAGCCAAAGCCGGTACGAGCAGTACTTC.